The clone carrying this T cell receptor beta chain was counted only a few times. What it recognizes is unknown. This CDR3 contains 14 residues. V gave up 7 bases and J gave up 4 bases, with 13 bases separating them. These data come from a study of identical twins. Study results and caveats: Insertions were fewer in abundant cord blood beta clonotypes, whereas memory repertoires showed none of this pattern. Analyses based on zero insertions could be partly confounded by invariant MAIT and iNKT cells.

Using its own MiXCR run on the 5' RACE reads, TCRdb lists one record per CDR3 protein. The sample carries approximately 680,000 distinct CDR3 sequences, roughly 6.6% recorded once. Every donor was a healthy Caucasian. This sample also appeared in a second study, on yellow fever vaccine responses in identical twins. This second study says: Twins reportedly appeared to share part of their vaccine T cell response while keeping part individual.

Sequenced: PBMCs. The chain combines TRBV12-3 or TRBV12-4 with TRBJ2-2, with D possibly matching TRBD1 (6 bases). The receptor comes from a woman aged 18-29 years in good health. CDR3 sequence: CASIQGPGTGELFF. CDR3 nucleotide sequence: TGTGCCAGCATCCAGGGGCCGGGCACCGGGGAGCTGTTTTTT.